The rows below give T cell receptor beta chains drawn from one sample of a study of graft-versus-host responses after intestinal transplantation. Clones were sequenced by immunoSEQ multiplex PCR, and TCRdb holds only the in-frame ones, with some missing. The profile shows more than 1,000 clones, roughly 82% of them singletons. Sequenced material: ileum tissue, taken around 240 days after intestinal transplantation. The receptors here all came from a human patient who received an intestinal transplant, so some T cells may come from the graft donor. Each CDR3 is given without its conserved first and last residue. Size tells how often a clone was seen (once, few, many) or the class of an expanded clone, and some rows leave it out.

clone_size	v_call	j_call	cdr3_aa
.	TRBV4-3	TRBJ2-6	ASSQGTGGSSGANVLT
.	TRBV27	TRBJ2-3	ASRLQGQTDTQY
.	TRBV6-1	TRBJ1-4	ASSALQGNEKLF
.	TRBV27	TRBJ2-1	ASSLSSGGYNEQF
.	TRBV28	TRBJ1-1	ASSRTGLYTEAF
large	TRBV18	TRBJ1-5	ASSPRHWGQPQH
.	TRBV30	TRBJ2-5	AWSVPLLETQY
.	TRBV9	TRBJ2-3	ASSVDASRRQY
.	TRBV7-3	TRBJ2-3	ASSLGGGIDTQY
.	TRBV6-1	TRBJ1-1	ASSTRSVVNTEAF
.	TRBV13	TRBJ2-3	ASGRRYEITDTQY
.	TRBV5-1	TRBJ2-3	ASSPGWLVGRYTDTQY
.	TRBV21-1	TRBJ1-5	ASSPQGLYSNQPQH
.	TRBV7-9	TRBJ1-1	ASSPGGVRAF
few	TRBV4-2	TRBJ1-2	ASSLFRKETYGYT
few	TRBV27	TRBJ1-5	ASSFGTDQPQH
.	TRBV4-3	TRBJ2-1	ASSSGTSDLGGDEQF
few	TRBV7-9	TRBJ2-7	ASSPLVSGSTYEQY
.	TRBV5-1	TRBJ2-1	ASSLLDEQF
.	TRBV6-1	TRBJ2-7	ASSDRGRSSYEQY
.	TRBV27	TRBJ2-7	ASSQDRDRFSYEQY
once	TRBV30	TRBJ2-1	AWSPASSYNEQF
.	TRBV15	TRBJ1-2	ATSRVPENYGYT
.	TRBV10-3	TRBJ2-2	AISERLAGAGELF
.	TRBV18	TRBJ2-5	ASSRLAGETQY
.	TRBV5-6	TRBJ2-5	ASSLQTGYQETQY
.	TRBV19	TRBJ2-1	ASSKTSGGNNEQF
.	TRBV7-2	TRBJ1-2	ASSPDRFYGYT
.	TRBV6-4	TRBJ2-6	ASSGVRGPFSGANVLT